This T cell receptor (beta chain) was found in a study of cytomegalovirus exposure and HLA in healthy donors. Using immunoSEQ multiplex PCR, the repertoire was profiled, and TCRdb retains in-frame clones only, with some absent. Among 98,000 or so clones listed, around 95% were seen once. CDR3 length: 14 amino acids. The V gene lost 7 bases and the J gene lost 5 bases, with 20 bases spanning the gap. CDR1 SQVTM and CDR2 ANQGSEA come from the germline V gene. The origin of this receptor is a woman in her late teens or twenties in good health and CMV-seronegative. This chain joins TRBV29-1 and TRBJ1-2, with D maybe TRBD1 (6 bases). Specimen: PBMCs. This CDR3 reads CSATLEGGFYGYTF. CDR3 DNA sequence: TGCAGCGCAACCCTCGAAGGGGGATTTTATGGCTACACCTTC.